This TCR beta chain was identified in a study of blood T cell repertoires in COVID-19. Either two negative PCRs, clearance, or symptom resolution qualified Cohort 3 donors as recovered. Authors' processing steps: Reference gene primers were amplified, and this amplification served to estimate nucleated cell counts. Data came from immunoSEQ multiplex PCR; TCRdb stores just in-frame clones and leaves some out. V and J calls and clone size follow that table, whereas D and trimming were derived from the DNA. The sample has roughly 290,000 clones; approximately 83% are singletons. Germline CDR1 and CDR2: SGDLS and YYNGEE. This CDR3 has 12 amino acids. V dropped 3 bases and J dropped 7 bases, with 10 bases sitting between them.

The source is a man aged 25 to 45 who had recovered from COVID-19. Sample: PBMCs or T cells enriched from blood (not recorded which). V usage is TRBV9 and J usage is TRBJ1-2; perhaps TRBD1 as D (6 bases). The CDR3 protein is CASSARGGGYTF. CDR3 sequence (DNA): TGTGCCAGCAGCGCCAGGGGTGGTGGCTACACCTTC.